This T cell receptor (beta chain) was sequenced in a study of blood T cells in healthy people across ages. Study outcomes and limitations: Total diversity from one million sequenced T cells was likely underestimated.

Comment on this clonotype: Its antigen is unidentified.

Together with a sample-barcoded 5' primer, a J-beta primer mix was included in a second PCR lasting roughly 6 to 12 cycles. Every single cDNA molecule received a tag from a template-switch adaptor with 12 random nucleotides. Any given sample supplied a minimum of 2.5 million CDR3-containing paired-end reads. TCRdb ran MiXCR on the 5' RACE reads and lists one entry per CDR3 protein. The sample carries some 1.8 million distinct CDR3 sequences, around 40% recorded once. In germline, CDR1 is DFQATT, CDR2 SNEGSKA (reference sequence). The CDR3 is 15 residues long. This clonotype was sampled from a human donor in good health. Sequencing input: blood. The chain links TRBV20-1 to TRBJ2-5, with 14 bases identical to TRBD2. The J call is uncertain, as TRBJ2-7 better fits the DNA end. CDR3 in DNA: TGCAGTGCTAGTTTCGGGACTAGCGGGAGAGACGAGCAGTACTTC. This sequence encodes CSASFGTSGRDEQYF.